This is a list of T cell receptor beta chains from one sample in a study of T-cell memory formation after mild COVID-19. Via MiXCR, TCRdb re-called the 5' RACE reads, giving one row per CDR3 protein. This sample has 550,000 to 700,000 distinct CDR3 sequences, with roughly 18% found just once. Sequencing was carried out using PBMCs or a T cell subset sorted from them (not recorded which). The receptors come from an adult woman who had mild COVID-19 (a few samples of this study predate the infection). Cell type and time point are not known. CDR3s include the opening cysteine and the closing phenylalanine or tryptophan. The order of the fields is D gene, V gene, clone size, J gene, CDR3 DNA, CDR3 protein. A D gene is named only where the DNA matches it firmly. For some rows the clone size is stated as once, few or many, or as a class when expanded; others skip it.

D: -; V: TRBV10-2; size: few; J: TRBJ1-2; DNA: TGCGCCAGCAGTGAGTCGATAGGGGCTGGCTACACCTTC; CDR3: CASSESIGAGYTF
D: -; V: TRBV3-1; size: -; J: TRBJ2-2; DNA: TGTGCCAGCAGCCTCACCGCGAGGGGGTTCACCGGGGAGCTGTTTTTT; CDR3: CASSLTARGFTGELFF
D: -; V: TRBV6-1; size: -; J: TRBJ2-1; DNA: TGTGCCAGCAGTGATAACGGGGGCTGGGCCCCCTACAATGAGCAGTTCTTC; CDR3: CASSDNGGWAPYNEQFF
D: TRBD2; V: TRBV12-3/TRBV12-4; size: -; J: TRBJ2-1; DNA: TGTGCCAGCAGTTTAGCGGGGACTAGCGGGGCCCTGCGTAATGAGCAGTTCTTC; CDR3: CASSLAGTSGALRNEQFF
D: -; V: TRBV7-9; size: -; J: TRBJ2-7; DNA: TGTGCCAGCAGCTTAGAACGGGATCCGGGCGAGCAGTACTTC; CDR3: CASSLERDPGEQYF
D: TRBD2; V: TRBV4-3; size: -; J: TRBJ2-1; DNA: TGCGCCAGCAGCCAAGATGGCGGGAGGGCCTACAATGAGCAGTTCTTC; CDR3: CASSQDGGRAYNEQFF
D: -; V: TRBV28; size: few; J: TRBJ2-2; DNA: TGTGCCAGCAGAAAAGGACAGTCAACCGGGGAGCTGTTTTTT; CDR3: CASRKGQSTGELFF
D: -; V: TRBV6-2/TRBV6-3; size: -; J: TRBJ2-4; DNA: TGTGCCACTTCTGAAAGGCCCGATGCGGCCAAAAACATTCAGTACTTC; CDR3: CATSERPDAAKNIQYF
D: -; V: TRBV20-1; size: -; J: TRBJ1-2; DNA: TGCAGTGCTTCCAGGACCGACTCCGGCGACTACACCTTC; CDR3: CSASRTDSGDYTF
D: TRBD1; V: TRBV6-1; size: -; J: TRBJ2-7; DNA: TGTGCCAGCAGTGTGTCCGGGACAGGGGCCGAGCAGTACTTC; CDR3: CASSVSGTGAEQYF
D: -; V: TRBV4-1; size: -; J: TRBJ2-3; DNA: TGCGCCAGCAGCCGCCCGGGGGTAGATACGCAGTATTTT; CDR3: CASSRPGVDTQYF
D: -; V: TRBV7-3; size: -; J: TRBJ2-3; DNA: TGTGCCAGCAGCCGAGGGTTATCCCACACAGATACGCAGTATTTT; CDR3: CASSRGLSHTDTQYF
D: -; V: TRBV20-1; size: few; J: TRBJ1-1; DNA: TGCAGTGCAGGGGACTGGAACACTGAAGCTTTCTTT; CDR3: CSAGDWNTEAFF
D: -; V: TRBV5-1; size: -; J: TRBJ2-7; DNA: TGCGCCAGCAGCTTGCTTAATGGGGGGCTCTACGAGCAGTACTTC; CDR3: CASSLLNGGLYEQYF
D: -; V: TRBV27; size: many; J: TRBJ2-3; DNA: TGTGCCAGCAGCCCGAGCCCTAGCACAGATACGCAGTATTTT; CDR3: CASSPSPSTDTQYF
D: TRBD2; V: TRBV11-2; size: few; J: TRBJ2-1; DNA: TGTGCCAGCAGGCTGCAGCCTAGCGGGAGAATAAGCTCCTACAATGAGCAGTTCTTC; CDR3: CASRLQPSGRISSYNEQFF
D: -; V: TRBV6-5; size: few; J: TRBJ2-7; DNA: TGTGCCAGCGGTCAAGGGGTTAGAGTCCACGAGCAGTACTTC; CDR3: CASGQGVRVHEQYF
D: TRBD2; V: TRBV24-1; size: many; J: TRBJ2-2; DNA: TGTGCCACCAGAAGCGGGAGGGGCACCGGGGAGCTGTTTTTT; CDR3: CATRSGRGTGELFF
D: -; V: TRBV28; size: few; J: TRBJ2-1; DNA: TGTGCCAGCAGTCACTACGTCCTGGAGCAGTTCTTC; CDR3: CASSHYVLEQFF
D: TRBD2; V: TRBV29-1; size: -; J: TRBJ2-1; DNA: TGCAGCGTTCCCGAAATGGGACTAGCGGCTCTCTACAATGAGCAGTTCTTC; CDR3: CSVPEMGLAALYNEQFF
D: -; V: TRBV5-1; size: once; J: TRBJ1-2; DNA: TGCGCCAGCAGCTCGGGTCCCGGGGACTATGGCTACACCTTC; CDR3: CASSSGPGDYGYTF
D: -; V: TRBV20-1; size: -; J: TRBJ2-2; DNA: TGCAGTGCTAGAGTACCCTTTAGCGGGGAGCTGTTTTTT; CDR3: CSARVPFSGELFF
D: TRBD2; V: TRBV6-5; size: few; J: TRBJ2-5; DNA: TGTGCCAGCAGTTACGTGCTAGCGGGACGAGAGACCCAGTACTTC; CDR3: CASSYVLAGRETQYF
D: TRBD1; V: TRBV20-1; size: many; J: TRBJ1-4; DNA: TGCAGTGCTAGAGGACCGGGACAGGGACGTGAAAAACTGTTTTTT; CDR3: CSARGPGQGREKLFF
D: -; V: TRBV20-1; size: many; J: TRBJ1-5; DNA: TGCAGTGCTAGTCCCTCAGGGGACTATCAGCCCCAGCATTTT; CDR3: CSASPSGDYQPQHF
D: -; V: TRBV13; size: -; J: TRBJ2-7; DNA: TGTGCCAGCAGCTTTGCGGCCCGCGGGTACGAGCAGTACTTC; CDR3: CASSFAARGYEQYF
D: -; V: TRBV29-1; size: -; J: TRBJ1-2; DNA: TGCAGCGCTTTTCGATCTAACTATGGCTACACCTTC; CDR3: CSAFRSNYGYTF
D: -; V: TRBV29-1; size: few; J: TRBJ2-7; DNA: TGCAGCGTTCTCCGACGCGCCACGGAGTACGAGCAGTACTTC; CDR3: CSVLRRATEYEQYF
D: TRBD1; V: TRBV6-5; size: few; J: TRBJ1-5; DNA: TGTGCCAGCAGCCCCAGGACAGGGGGCGATCAGCCCCAGCATTTT; CDR3: CASSPRTGGDQPQHF
D: -; V: TRBV5-8; size: -; J: TRBJ2-6; DNA: TGTGCCAGCAGCGGGGGAGGTGGGTTCGCCTCTGGGGCCAACGTCCTGACTTTC; CDR3: CASSGGGGFASGANVLTF
D: TRBD2; V: TRBV7-3; size: many; J: TRBJ2-1; DNA: TGTGCCAGCAGCTTAAAGCTAGCGGGACATAATGAGCAGTTCTTC; CDR3: CASSLKLAGHNEQFF
D: TRBD1; V: TRBV30; size: -; J: TRBJ1-3; DNA: TGTGCCTGGAGTCGAGGACAGGGTGGAAACACCATATATTTT; CDR3: CAWSRGQGGNTIYF
D: TRBD2; V: TRBV20-1; size: few; J: TRBJ2-1; DNA: TGCAGTGCGGAAGCTTGGCAGAGCCGCGGGAGACGCGACAATGAGCAGTTCTTC; CDR3: CSAEAWQSRGRRDNEQFF
D: -; V: TRBV6-6; size: -; J: TRBJ1-1; DNA: TGTGCCAGCAGTTACGGGGCAGGGAGTCAAGCTTTCTTT; CDR3: CASSYGAGSQAFF
D: -; V: TRBV7-2; size: once; J: TRBJ1-2; DNA: TGTGCCAGCAGCTTTCCCGGGGTAGGCTACACCTTC; CDR3: CASSFPGVGYTF
D: TRBD1; V: TRBV6-2/TRBV6-3; size: few; J: TRBJ1-1; DNA: TGTGCCAGCAGTCGGGACAGACGAAACACTGAAGCTTTCTTT; CDR3: CASSRDRRNTEAFF
D: TRBD1; V: TRBV24-1; size: few; J: TRBJ2-1; DNA: TGTGCCACCAGTGAAACCGGGACAGGGCACAATGAGCAGTTCTTC; CDR3: CATSETGTGHNEQFF
D: TRBD2; V: TRBV10-3; size: -; J: TRBJ2-2; DNA: TGTGCCACCTCGAGCGGGAAACCGAACACCGGGGAGCTGTTTTTT; CDR3: CATSSGKPNTGELFF
D: -; V: TRBV28; size: few; J: TRBJ2-3; DNA: TGTGCCAGCAACGTCCGGAGCACAGATACGCAGTATTTT; CDR3: CASNVRSTDTQYF
D: TRBD2; V: TRBV7-2; size: many; J: TRBJ2-2; DNA: TGTGCCAGCAGGCTTCTAGCGGGAACGGCCGGGGAGCTGTTTTTT; CDR3: CASRLLAGTAGELFF
D: TRBD2; V: TRBV7-2; size: -; J: TRBJ2-7; DNA: TGTGCCAGCAGCCCGCGCGGGAGAACCTCCTACGAGCAGTACTTC; CDR3: CASSPRGRTSYEQYF
D: -; V: TRBV11-1; size: -; J: TRBJ2-5; DNA: TGTGCCAGCAGCTTGACTTTGGAGACCCAGTACTTC; CDR3: CASSLTLETQYF
D: TRBD2; V: TRBV4-1; size: few; J: TRBJ2-1; DNA: TGCGCCAGCAGCCACGGGACTAGCGGGGGCTATGAGCAGTTCTTC; CDR3: CASSHGTSGGYEQFF
D: -; V: TRBV6-5; size: many; J: TRBJ2-7; DNA: TGTGCCAGCAGCCCCGGGACCCCCTACGAGCAGTACTTC; CDR3: CASSPGTPYEQYF
D: -; V: TRBV7-9; size: -; J: TRBJ1-2; DNA: TGTGCCAGCAGCTGGGAATATAACTATGGCTACACCTTC; CDR3: CASSWEYNYGYTF
D: -; V: TRBV7-3; size: many; J: TRBJ2-2; DNA: TGTGCCAGCAGCCCCCCCGGGACACGAACCGGGGAGCTGTTTTTT; CDR3: CASSPPGTRTGELFF
D: -; V: TRBV18; size: few; J: TRBJ2-1; DNA: TGTGCCAGCTCACCTATAGGTTTTGGGAATAGTGAGCAGTTCTTC; CDR3: CASSPIGFGNSEQFF
D: TRBD1; V: TRBV7-2; size: -; J: TRBJ1-2; DNA: TGTGCCAGCAGTAGGGGGACAGATCTCGGCTATGGCTACACCTTC; CDR3: CASSRGTDLGYGYTF
D: TRBD1; V: TRBV3-1; size: -; J: TRBJ2-7; DNA: TGTGCCAGCAGACCGGACAGGACTTCCTTCACCGAGCAGTACTTC; CDR3: CASRPDRTSFTEQYF
D: -; V: TRBV7-6; size: -; J: TRBJ2-3; DNA: TGTGCCAGCAGCTTCGATGAACAGGGCCGGACTAGCACAGATACGCAGTATTTT; CDR3: CASSFDEQGRTSTDTQYF
D: -; V: TRBV7-9; size: many; J: TRBJ1-6; DNA: TGTGCCAGCAGCTTACAAGGCCAGGGGAATTCACCCCTCCACTTT; CDR3: CASSLQGQGNSPLHF
D: TRBD2; V: TRBV27; size: few; J: TRBJ2-1; DNA: TGTGCCAGCACCAAGTGGGCTAGCGGGGGCTACTCCTACAATGAGCAGTTCTTC; CDR3: CASTKWASGGYSYNEQFF
D: -; V: TRBV5-1; size: -; J: TRBJ1-1; DNA: TGCGCCAGCAGCCAGGCCCCGGGGAACACTGAAGCTTTCTTT; CDR3: CASSQAPGNTEAFF
D: -; V: TRBV5-5; size: -; J: TRBJ1-5; DNA: TGTGCCAGCTCCCCGACCGGGAAAACCAATCAGCCCCAGCATTTT; CDR3: CASSPTGKTNQPQHF
D: TRBD1; V: TRBV6-5; size: many; J: TRBJ2-7; DNA: TGTGCCAGCAGCCGGGCCCCGGGACAGGGGCTCTACGAGCAGTACTTC; CDR3: CASSRAPGQGLYEQYF
D: -; V: TRBV27; size: few; J: TRBJ2-2; DNA: TGTGCCAGCAGTTTATGGAGCACGGCGAACACCGGGGAGCTGTTTTTT; CDR3: CASSLWSTANTGELFF
D: -; V: TRBV7-2; size: -; J: TRBJ1-4; DNA: TGTGCCAGCAGCTTAGTTACTAATGAAAAACTGTTTTTT; CDR3: CASSLVTNEKLFF
D: TRBD1; V: TRBV7-2; size: many; J: TRBJ1-2; DNA: TGTGCCAGCAGCCCTAGGGGACAGCAGCGTGGCTACACCTTC; CDR3: CASSPRGQQRGYTF
D: -; V: TRBV7-9; size: many; J: TRBJ1-6; DNA: TGTGCCAGCAGCGAGACCGCTAAGAGGTCACCCCTCCACTTT; CDR3: CASSETAKRSPLHF